The 6 T cell receptor beta chains below all came from one sample that was sequenced in a study of blood T cell repertoires in COVID-19. TCRdb's copy holds only in-frame clones and misses some; the assay was immunoSEQ multiplex PCR. This table holds 200,000 to 300,000 clones, 80% to 90% found once. The sequenced sample consisted of peripheral blood. These TCRs come from a woman in her forties with acute or convalescent COVID-19.

The chain links TRBV27 to TRBJ1-2, with 7 bases lining up with TRBD1. From germline, CDR1 is MNHEY and CDR2 SMNVEV (reference sequence). The CDR3 is 15 amino acids. V trimming: 0 bases; J trimming: 3 bases; junction bases outside the gene matches: 4. The CDR3 DNA is TGTGCCAGCAGTTTATCCCCGGGACAGCACTATGGCTACACCTTC. It codes for CASSLSPGQHYGYTF.

The gene calls are TRBV3-1 (or the pseudogene TRBV3-2) and TRBJ2-7; 13 bases match TRBD2. The J call is in doubt because the DNA end fits TRBJ2-1 better. CDR1 and CDR2 (germline): LGHDT, YNNKEL (reference sequence). The CDR3 covers 15 residues. DNA of the CDR3: TGTGCCACCCGTACACTAGCGGGGGGGCGAGGTGAGCAGTTCTTC. Amino acid sequence: CATRTLAGGRGEQFF.

The chain uses TRBV11-2 and TRBJ2-7; D might be TRBD1 (6 bases). Looked up from germline, CDR1 is SGHAT and CDR2 is FQNNGV. Deletions cut 6 bases from V and 2 bases from J, with 17 bases between. The CDR3 totals 15 residues. CDR3: CASSERGTLTYEQYV. The CDR3 coding sequence is TGTGCCAGCAGTGAGAGGGGGACACTGACCTACGAGCAGTACGTC.

V gene TRBV7-2 combines with J gene TRBJ1-5; TRBD1 matches 9 bases. The CDR3 has 14 residues. CDR1 and CDR2 (germline): SGHTA, FQGNSA. Unmatched junction bases numbered 8, after V lost 3 bases and J lost 11 bases. The CDR3 DNA follows: TGTGCCAGCAGCTTTCGACAGGGGGGGACGGCCCAGCATTTT. This translates into CASSFRQGGTAQHF.

DNA of the CDR3: TGTGCCACCAGCAGAGATAGGGGGCGCGAAGAAAAACTGTTTTTT. Amino acids: CATSRDRGREEKLFF. The gene calls are TRBV15 and TRBJ1-4; the match to TRBD1 covers 7 bases. J was trimmed by 8 bases and V by 0 bases; bases with no gene match: 6. The length of the CDR3 is 15 residues. The germline gives CDR1 LNHNV, CDR2 YYDKDF (reference sequence).

The rearrangement links TRBV10-1 to TRBJ1-1, with D perhaps matching TRBD1 (6 bases). The CDR3 extends over 14 amino acids. Deletions cut 5 bases from V and 5 bases from J, with 15 bases between. Germline-derived CDR1 and CDR2 are WNHNN and SYGVQD (reference sequence). The CDR3 DNA sequence: TGCGCCAGCAGTCCGGACAGTACCCTAACTGAAGCTTTCTTT. This codes for CASSPDSTLTEAFF.